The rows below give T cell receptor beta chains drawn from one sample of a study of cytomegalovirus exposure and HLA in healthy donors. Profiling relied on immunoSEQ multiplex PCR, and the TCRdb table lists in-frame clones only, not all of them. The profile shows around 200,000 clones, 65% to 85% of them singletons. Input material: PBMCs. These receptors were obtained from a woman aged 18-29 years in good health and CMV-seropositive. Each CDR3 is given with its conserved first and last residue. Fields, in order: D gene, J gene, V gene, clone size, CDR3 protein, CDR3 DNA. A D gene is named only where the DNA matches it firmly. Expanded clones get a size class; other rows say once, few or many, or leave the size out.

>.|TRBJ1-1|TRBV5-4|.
CASRVGVENTEAFF
TGTGCCAGCAGAGTAGGGGTAGAGAACACTGAAGCTTTCTTT
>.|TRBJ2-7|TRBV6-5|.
CASSYLGASYSYEQYF
TGTGCCAGCAGTTACTTGGGGGCATCCTACTCCTACGAGCAGTACTTC
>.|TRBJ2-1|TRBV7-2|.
CASSVYQGGEQFF
TGTGCCAGCAGCGTCTACCAGGGAGGTGAGCAGTTCTTC
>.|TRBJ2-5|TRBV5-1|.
CASSPIGGETQYF
TGCGCCAGCAGCCCAATCGGGGGAGAGACCCAGTACTTC
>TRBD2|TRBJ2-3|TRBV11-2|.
CASSPGLAGGFTDTQYF
TGTGCCAGCAGCCCAGGACTAGCGGGGGGTTTCACAGATACGCAGTATTTT
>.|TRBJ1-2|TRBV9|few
CASRSEGGYTF
TGTGCCAGCAGATCGGAGGGAGGCTACACCTTC
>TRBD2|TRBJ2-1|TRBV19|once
CATAAGTSDYNEQFF
TGTGCCACCGCCGCCGGGACTAGCGACTACAATGAGCAGTTCTTC
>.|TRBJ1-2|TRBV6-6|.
CASISAYGYTF
TGTGCCAGCATTTCCGCGTATGGCTACACCTTC
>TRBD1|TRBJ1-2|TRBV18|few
CASSPPTGGRYGYTF
TGTGCCAGCTCACCACCGACAGGGGGCCGCTATGGCTACACCTTC
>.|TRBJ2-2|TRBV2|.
CASLQNGGTGELFF
TGTGCCAGCCTACAGAACGGGGGCACCGGGGAGCTGTTTTTT
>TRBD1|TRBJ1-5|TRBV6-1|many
CASSGETGAGNQPQHF
TGTGCCAGCAGTGGCGAGACAGGGGCGGGCAATCAGCCCCAGCATTTT
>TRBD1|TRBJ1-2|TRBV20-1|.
CSAAQGFGYTF
TGCAGTGCTGCACAGGGGTTCGGCTACACCTTC
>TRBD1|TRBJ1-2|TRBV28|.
CASSSVGTGGDGGYTF
TGTGCCAGCAGTAGCGTCGGGACAGGGGGCGATGGAGGCTACACCTTC
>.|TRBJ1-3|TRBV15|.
CATSRDPTARGNTIYF
TGTGCCACCAGCAGAGATCCCACGGCTAGAGGAAACACCATATATTTT
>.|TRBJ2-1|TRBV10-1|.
CASTTGGLGSSNEQFF
TGCGCCAGCACAACGGGCGGGCTCGGATCTTCCAATGAGCAGTTCTTC
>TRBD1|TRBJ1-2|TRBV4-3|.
CASSQRGWDSSKIYGYTF
TGCGCCAGCAGCCAACGCGGCTGGGACAGTTCAAAAATTTATGGCTACACCTTC
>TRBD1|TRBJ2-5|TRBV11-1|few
CASSLRGGDSQETQYF
TGTGCCAGCAGCTTAAGGGGTGGGGACAGCCAAGAGACCCAGTACTTC
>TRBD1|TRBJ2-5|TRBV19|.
CASRETGGLETQYF
TGTGCCAGTAGGGAGACAGGGGGACTAGAGACCCAGTACTTC
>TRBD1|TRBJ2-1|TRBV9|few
CASSGRTGWILDEQFF
TGTGCCAGCAGCGGCCGGACAGGGTGGATTCTCGATGAGCAGTTCTTC
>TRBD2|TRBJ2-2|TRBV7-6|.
CASSFVIAGKPTGELFF
TGTGCCAGCAGTTTTGTCATAGCGGGGAAGCCCACCGGGGAGCTGTTTTTT
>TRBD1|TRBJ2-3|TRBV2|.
CAGDRGLNTQYF
TGTGCCGGGGACAGGGGGTTAAATACGCAGTATTTT
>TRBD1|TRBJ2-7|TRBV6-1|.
CASSDSGQGGSYEQYF
TGTGCCAGCAGTGATTCCGGACAGGGGGGCTCCTACGAGCAGTACTTC
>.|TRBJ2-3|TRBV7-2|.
CASSPSWGGTDTQYF
TGTGCCAGCAGCCCGTCCTGGGGAGGCACAGATACGCAGTATTTT
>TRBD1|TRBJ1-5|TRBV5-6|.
CASSLGQGNQAQHF
TGTGCCAGCAGCTTGGGACAGGGAAATCAGGCCCAGCATTTT
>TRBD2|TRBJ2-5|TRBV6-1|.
CASSEASGGQETQYF
TGTGCCAGCAGTGAAGCTAGCGGGGGACAAGAGACCCAGTACTTC
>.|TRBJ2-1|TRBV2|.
CASSGELYNEQFF
TGTGCCAGCAGTGGGGAGCTTTACAATGAGCAGTTCTTC
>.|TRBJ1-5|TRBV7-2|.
CASRGGLNQPQHF
TGTGCCAGCCGCGGGGGCCTAAATCAGCCCCAGCATTTT
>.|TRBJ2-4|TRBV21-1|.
CASSKLRGGHHIQYF
TGTGCCAGCAGCAAATTGCGGGGGGGCCATCACATTCAGTACTTC
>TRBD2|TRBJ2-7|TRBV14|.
CASSQELAGAYEQYF
TGTGCCAGCAGCCAAGAACTAGCGGGGGCCTACGAGCAGTACTTC
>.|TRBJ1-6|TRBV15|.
CATSRDRGLSYNSPLHF
TGTGCCACCAGCAGAGATAGGGGGTTATCCTATAATTCACCCCTCCACTTT
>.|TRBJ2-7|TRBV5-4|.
CASSGGHEQYF
TGTGCCAGCAGCGGTGGCCACGAGCAGTACTTC
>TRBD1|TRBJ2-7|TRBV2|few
CASRGTAYEQYF
TGTGCCAGCAGGGGGACAGCCTACGAGCAGTACTTC
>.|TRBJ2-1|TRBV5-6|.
CASSPRDMVTNEQFF
TGTGCCAGCAGCCCCAGGGACATGGTAACCAATGAGCAGTTCTTC
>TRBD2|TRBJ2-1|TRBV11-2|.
CASSGLAGGIEQFF
TGTGCCAGCAGCGGACTAGCGGGGGGTATTGAGCAGTTCTTC
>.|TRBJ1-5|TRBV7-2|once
CASSLAGAQPQHF
TGTGCCAGCAGCTTAGCGGGGGCACAGCCCCAGCATTTT
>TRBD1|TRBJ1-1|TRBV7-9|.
CASSADRARTEAFF
TGTGCCAGCAGCGCAGACAGGGCCCGAACCGAAGCTTTCTTT
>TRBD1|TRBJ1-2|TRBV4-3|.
CASSQDYETGDGYTF
TGCGCCAGCAGCCAAGATTATGAGACAGGGGATGGCTACACCTTC
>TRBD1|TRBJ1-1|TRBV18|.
CASSPATGGDTEAFF
TGTGCCAGCTCACCCGCGACAGGGGGGGACACTGAAGCTTTCTTT
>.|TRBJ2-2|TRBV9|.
CASSLSGVNTGELFF
TGTGCCAGCAGCCTTTCGGGGGTGAACACCGGGGAGCTGTTTTTT
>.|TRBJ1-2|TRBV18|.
CASSPRESNYGYTF
TGTGCCAGCTCACCCCGGGAGTCTAACTATGGCTACACCTTC
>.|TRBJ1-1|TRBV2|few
CASSLGLEAFF
TGTGCCAGCAGCCTGGGGCTTGAAGCTTTCTTT
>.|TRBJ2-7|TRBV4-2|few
CASKGGDHEQYF
TGTGCCAGCAAGGGGGGGGACCACGAGCAGTACTTC
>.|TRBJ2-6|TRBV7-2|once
CASSLSPLTALSGANVLTF
TGTGCCAGCAGCTTATCCCCCCTGACAGCCCTCTCTGGGGCCAACGTCCTGACTTTC
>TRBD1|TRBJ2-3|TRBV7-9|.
CASSLTQGATDTQYF
TGTGCCAGCAGCTTAACACAGGGGGCCACAGATACGCAGTATTTT
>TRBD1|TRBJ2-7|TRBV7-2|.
CASSRDRGLTYEQYF
TGTGCCAGCAGCAGGGACAGGGGCCTTACCTACGAGCAGTACTTC
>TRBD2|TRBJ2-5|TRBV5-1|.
CASSYTSGGVLETQYF
TGCGCCAGCAGCTACACTAGCGGGGGCGTCTTGGAGACCCAGTACTTC